This entry lists 8 T cell receptor beta chains sequenced from one sample in a study of T-cell reconstitution after alpha-beta-depleted transplantation in children. Preparation of the TCRbeta library was carried out with unique molecular identifiers. TCRdb reanalysed the PCR reads using MiXCR and keeps one entry per CDR3 protein. The repertoire holds about 310,000 distinct CDR3 sequences, with around 20% as singletons. Sequences were derived from PBMCs, mostly from graft donor cells, sampled 180 days after TCRalphabeta/CD19-depleted stem cell transplant. These receptors all stem from a male patient aged 10 to 17 who had a stem cell transplant for acute lymphoblastic leukemia, so the T cells may come from the graft donor.

The sample holds a few counts of this clonotype. V and J are TRBV15 and TRBJ2-5; D is uncertain. V lost 0 bases to trimming and J lost 5 bases, with 10 bases between them. CDR3 length: 14 amino acids. Germline V gene sequence: CDR1 LNHNV, CDR2 YYDKDF (reference sequence). The CDR3 reads CATSRDWARETQYF. The CDR3 coding sequence is TGTGCCACCAGCAGAGATTGGGCCCGGGAGACCCAGTACTTC.

The V and J genes are TRBV28 and TRBJ1-2; 7 bases match TRBD1. Germline V gives CDR1 MDHEN, CDR2 SYDVKM. V shed 6 bases and J 1 base; nucleotides not matched to a gene: 5. The CDR3 has 14 amino acids. The CDR3 is CASSPGGINYGYTF. The DNA for the CDR3 is TGTGCCAGCAGCCCAGGGGGGATTAACTATGGCTACACCTTC.

The chain employs TRBV12-3 or TRBV12-4 and TRBJ1-1; the D is unclear. The CDR3 extends over 14 amino acids. The V gene lost 3 bases and the J gene lost 1 base, with 9 bases spanning the gap. This chain's CDR3 is CASSLVVKNTEAFF. CDR3 nucleotide sequence: TGTGCCAGCAGTTTGGTTGTAAAGAACACTGAAGCTTTCTTT.

A few counts support this clonotype. The V call is TRBV4-1, the J call TRBJ1-3; D gene ambiguous. The CDR3 spans 14 residues. Trimming stripped 4 bases from V and 4 bases from J, with 11 bases between. Germline values: CDR1 MGHRA, CDR2 YSYEKL. This CDR3 is CASSPGDAGNTIYF. DNA for the CDR3: TGCGCCAGCAGCCCAGGAGATGCGGGAAACACCATATATTTT.

V is TRBV7-3 and J is TRBJ2-1, with 8 bases matching TRBD2. Germline V lookup: CDR1 SGHTA, CDR2 FQGTGA. Trimming cost V 4 bases and J 2 bases; bases outside gene matches: 7. CDR3 size: 16 residues. CDR3 sequence reads: CASSSLSGSPYNEQFF. CDR3 bases: TGTGCCAGCAGCTCCCTCAGCGGGAGCCCCTACAATGAGCAGTTCTTC.

In this sample, this clonotype turned up a few times. The chain is built from TRBV7-3 and TRBJ2-2; D call uncertain. From germline, CDR1 is SGHTA and CDR2 FQGTGA. CDR3 length: 16 amino acids. Trimming removed 1 base at V and 2 bases at J, with 11 bases between. CDR3 residues: CASSLKRAVNTGELFF. The CDR3 region has the DNA TGTGCCAGCAGCTTAAAACGGGCAGTAAACACCGGGGAGCTGTTTTTT.

There are a few counts of this clonotype. The chain has TRBV7-9 and TRBJ1-5; D not certain. Germline-derived CDR1 and CDR2 are SEHNR and FQNEAQ (reference sequence). CDR3 length: 13 amino acids. Trimming cost V 4 bases and J 11 bases, with 15 bases left between them. CDR3 loop: CASSSRRGPAQHF. The CDR3 DNA reads as TGTGCCAGCAGCTCGAGGCGGGGTCCGGCCCAGCATTTT.

This clonotype was observed a handful of times. This chain joins TRBV27 and TRBJ2-2, with a tentative D call TRBD2 (6 bases). CDR1 is MNHEY and CDR2 is SMNVEV in the germline V gene (reference sequence). Trimming took 1 base from V and 2 from J, leaving 14 bases between them. The length of the CDR3 is 17 residues. The CDR3 here is CASSLFGVGGNTGELFF. CDR3 in DNA: TGTGCCAGCAGTTTATTTGGGGTGGGAGGAAACACCGGGGAGCTGTTTTTT.